Presented here are 18 T cell receptor beta chains from one specimen sequenced in a study of shared T cell receptors in the human thymus. Sequenced by immunoSEQ multiplex PCR; TCRdb stores in-frame clones only, minus some. The table includes hundreds of thousands of clones, 87% detected once. These data are also associated with another study on human thymus T cells.

The sample consisted of thymocytes. These receptors were taken from a boy under three years old with a congenital heart defect.

CDR3 region: CASSPTPGLNNEQFF. The CDR3 DNA follows: TGTGCCAGCAGCCCGACACCGGGACTAAACAATGAGCAGTTCTTC. The J gene is TRBJ2-1, the V gene TRBV7-2, with 7 bases that match TRBD2. CDR1 SGHTA and CDR2 FQGNSA come from the germline V gene. CDR3 length: 15 residues. J was trimmed by 5 bases and V by 5 bases; bases with no gene match: 9. Drawing the rest from reference TRBV7-2 and TRBJ2-1, the complete variable domain is GAGVSQSPSNKVTEKGKDVELRCDPISGHTALYWYRQSLGQGLEFLIYFQGNSAPDKSGLPSDRFSAERTGGSVSTLTIQRTQQEDSAVYLCASSPTPGLNNEQFFGPGTRLTVL.

The V and J genes are TRBV12-5 and TRBJ2-1, with D maybe TRBD1 (5 bases). The germline CDR1 and CDR2 sequences are LGHNT and FRNRAP. The CDR3 is 14 residues long. With 6 bases removed from V and 5 bases from J, the gap between germline ends came to 14 bases. CDR3 DNA sequence: TGTGCTAGTGGCAACTCCGACAGTCACAATGAGCAGTTCTTC. Translation: CASGNSDSHNEQFF.

The J gene is TRBJ1-1, the V gene TRBV7-8; the D gene is possibly TRBD1 (5 bases). Germline values: CDR1 SGHVS, CDR2 FQNEAQ. This CDR3 spans 15 amino acids. V lost 7 bases and J lost 0, with 15 bases in between. The CDR3 DNA reads as TGTGCCAGCAAAAGCGACAGACCCATGAACACTGAAGCTTTCTTT. Its translation: CASKSDRPMNTEAFF.

The sample holds one count of this clone. The rearrangement uses TRBV5-1 and TRBJ2-7; D is perhaps TRBD1 (5 bases). This CDR3 comprises 16 residues. Germline CDR1 SGHRS, CDR2 YFSETQ. Trimming removed 3 bases at V and 2 bases at J, with 18 bases between. The CDR3 nucleotides read TGCGCCAGCAGCTCACCTATACAGGCGACACCCTACGAGCAGTACTTC. Protein sequence: CASSSPIQATPYEQYF.

Regarding this clone: At one boundary the junction diverges from the germline segment, which might be a read error. This same CDR3 is encoded by further DNA sequences in the sample. The chain has TRBV29-1 and TRBJ1-1; D is unresolved. This CDR3 is 13 amino acids long. Germline CDR1 SQVTM, CDR2 ANQGSEA. DNA of the CDR3: TGCAGCGTTGACGAAGGACTTTCCACTGAAGCCTTCTTT. Protein product: CSVDEGLSTEAFF.

The V gene is TRBV4-3, the J gene TRBJ2-5, with D tentatively TRBD2 (5 bases). The length of the CDR3 is 18 residues. Per the germline V gene, CDR1 is LGHNA and CDR2 is YSLEER. Trimming removed 0 bases from V and 1 base from J, with 18 bases in between. This CDR3 reads CASSQDPPGGFGQETQYF. CDR3 in DNA: TGCGCCAGCAGCCAAGACCCCCCCGGCGGGTTCGGCCAAGAGACCCAGTACTTC.

The chain couples TRBV4-1 to TRBJ2-7; no clear D. The germline CDR1 and CDR2 sequences are MGHRA and YSYEKL. This CDR3 region has 16 residues. Trimming removed 0 bases at V and 2 bases at J, with 14 bases between. This chain's CDR3 is CASSQDHPGSTYEQYF. CDR3 DNA sequence: TGCGCCAGCAGCCAAGACCACCCAGGCAGTACCTACGAGCAGTACTTC.

Comments on this clone: Since no conserved phenylalanine or tryptophan closes the CDR3, a read error is the likely cause. The V gene is TRBV13, the J gene TRBJ1-6; D is unclear. Trimming shortened V by 5 bases and J by 10 bases, and 15 bases separated the two germline ends. This CDR3 region has 14 residues. The germline gives CDR1 PRHDT, CDR2 FYEKMQ (reference sequence). In DNA, the CDR3 is TGTGCCAGCAGCCCTAGGGAGGGAGGGTCACCCCTCCACCTT. Its protein product is CASSPREGGSPLHL.

The CDR3 reads CASSLEVAGGPVAGELFF. CDR3 DNA sequence: TGCGCCAGCAGCTTGGAGGTAGCGGGGGGGCCAGTTGCCGGGGAGCTGTTTTTT. The chain employs TRBV5-1 and TRBJ2-2, with 11 bases identical to TRBD2. The CDR3 runs to 18 residues. The germline CDR1 and CDR2 sequences are SGHRS and YFSETQ. V was clipped by 0 bases and J by 6 bases; unmatched bases: 10. The full variable domain, with the rest looked up from reference TRBV5-1 and TRBJ2-2, is KAGVTQTPRYLIKTRGQQVTLSCSPISGHRSVSWYQQTPGQGLQFLFEYFSETQRNKGNFPGRFSGRQFSNSRSEMNVSTLELGDSALYLCASSLEVAGGPVAGELFFGEGSRLTVL.

The rearrangement joins TRBV6-5 to TRBJ2-7, with 8 bases fitting TRBD1. Germline V CDR1 and CDR2: MNHEY, SVGAGI. V lost 6 bases to trimming and J lost 3 bases; unmatched junction nucleotides: 1. The CDR3 contains 12 residues. The CDR3 coding sequence is TGTGCCAGCAGGGGGACAGGCTACGAGCAGTACTTC. Residues: CASRGTGYEQYF.

This chain links TRBV6-5 with TRBJ2-3; TRBD1 might be the D (5 bases). This CDR3 has 14 residues. Per germline, CDR1 MNHEY and CDR2 SVGAGI. With 8 bases removed from V and 0 bases from J, the gap between germline ends came to 12 bases. The CDR3: CASGADGSTDTQYF. CDR3 DNA sequence: TGTGCCAGCGGGGCTGACGGCAGCACAGATACGCAGTATTTT.

CDR3 bases: TGTGCCAGCAGCCCGGACAGGGAGGGCACTGAAGCTTTCTTT. Protein: CASSPDREGTEAFF. This sequence joins TRBV5-4 and TRBJ1-1, with TRBD1 identical over 8 bases. Losses at the gene ends were 4 bases for V and 4 bases for J; bases not matched to a gene: 6. The germline V gene has CDR1 SGHNT and CDR2 YYREEE (reference sequence). The CDR3 sequence is 14 residues long.

CDR3 in DNA: TGCGCCAGCAGCTTGGGAACAGGTCCAGATACGCAGTATTTT. Amino acid sequence: CASSLGTGPDTQYF. The chain couples TRBV5-1 to TRBJ2-3; perhaps TRBD1 as D (5 bases). This CDR3 contains 14 residues. Germline V gene sequence: CDR1 SGHRS, CDR2 YFSETQ. V was shortened by 0 bases and J by 4 bases, with 9 bases between the two germline ends.

Here the CDR3 DNA reads TGTGCCAGCAGCTTTGATACGCGGGGAAGCTCCTACGAGCAGTACTTC. Translation gives CASSFDTRGSSYEQYF. The gene calls are TRBV7-9 and TRBJ2-7; TRBD2 might be the D (6 bases). The CDR3 contains 16 residues. V lost 3 bases and J 0 bases, leaving 15 bases between the germline ends. The germline CDR1 and CDR2 sequences are SEHNR and FQNEAQ (reference sequence).

The chain combines TRBV7-9 with TRBJ2-2; TRBD1 matches at 7 bases. Germline CDR1 reads SEHNR; CDR2 reads FQNEAQ (reference sequence). After removal of 5 bases from V and 0 bases from J, the junction contained 9 bases not matched to a gene. The CDR3 has 17 residues. The chain's CDR3 is CASSPGTDVANTGELFF. As DNA, the CDR3 is TGTGCCAGCAGCCCCGGGACAGACGTCGCGAACACCGGGGAGCTGTTTTTT.

In this sample, this clone turned up a few times. The chain employs TRBV4-1 and TRBJ1-6, with D uncertain. The V gene's germline CDR1 is MGHRA and CDR2 YSYEKL. The V end was cut by 1 base, the J end by 10 bases, with 14 bases between. The CDR3 covers 15 residues. DNA of the CDR3: TGCGCCAGCAGCCAAGGGGGATGGAGAGGGTCACCCCTCCACTTT. Residues: CASSQGGWRGSPLHF.

The chain has TRBV10-3 and TRBJ2-7; D perhaps matches TRBD2 (5 bases). This CDR3 is 16 amino acids long. Per the germline V gene, CDR1 is ENHRY and CDR2 is SYGVKD. V lost 8 bases, J lost 4 bases, and 24 bases lay in between. This CDR3 reads CAISLGEIGMEYEQYF. CDR3 nucleotides: TGTGCCATCTCCCTCGGGGAGATAGGGATGGAATACGAGCAGTACTTC.

J is TRBJ1-2 and V is TRBV11-2; 7 bases match TRBD1. Germline CDR1 is SGHAT and CDR2 is FQNNGV. The V segment lost 4 bases and the J segment 8 bases; nucleotides outside the gene matches: 16. The CDR3 sequence is 16 residues long. DNA of the CDR3: TGTGCCAGCAGCTCCCCCGGAGGGGGCGCCTTCCTCGGCTACACCTTC. Amino acid sequence: CASSSPGGGAFLGYTF. Full variable domain (rest looked up from reference TRBV11-2 and TRBJ1-2): EAGVAQSPRYKIIEKRQSVAFWCNPISGHATLYWYQQILGQGPKLLIQFQNNGVVDDSQLPKDRFSAERLKGVDSTLKIQPAKLEDSAVYLCASSSPGGGAFLGYTFGSGTRLTVV.